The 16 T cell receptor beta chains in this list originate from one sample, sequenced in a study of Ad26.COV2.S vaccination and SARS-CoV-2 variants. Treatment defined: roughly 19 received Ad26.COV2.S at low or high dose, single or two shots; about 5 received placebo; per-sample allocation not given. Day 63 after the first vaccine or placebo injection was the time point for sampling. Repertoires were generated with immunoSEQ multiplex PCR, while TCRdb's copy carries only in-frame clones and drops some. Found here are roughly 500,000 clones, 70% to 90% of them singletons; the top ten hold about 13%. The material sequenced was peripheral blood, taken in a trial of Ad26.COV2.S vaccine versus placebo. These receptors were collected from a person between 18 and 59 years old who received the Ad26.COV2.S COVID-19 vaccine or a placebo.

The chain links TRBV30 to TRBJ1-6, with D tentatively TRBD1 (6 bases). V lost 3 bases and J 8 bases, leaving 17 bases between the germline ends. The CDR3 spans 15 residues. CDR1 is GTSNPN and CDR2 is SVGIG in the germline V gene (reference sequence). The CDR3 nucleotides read TGTGCCTGGAGGTACAGGGTCAATTTTGATTCACCCCTCCACTTT. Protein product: CAWRYRVNFDSPLHF.

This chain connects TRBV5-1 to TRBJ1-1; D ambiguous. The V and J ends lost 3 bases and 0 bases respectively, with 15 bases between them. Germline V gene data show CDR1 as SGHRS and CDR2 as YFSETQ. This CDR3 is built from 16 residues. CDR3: CASSSGDPFMNTEAFF. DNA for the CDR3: TGCGCCAGCAGCTCCGGAGACCCCTTCATGAACACTGAAGCTTTCTTT.

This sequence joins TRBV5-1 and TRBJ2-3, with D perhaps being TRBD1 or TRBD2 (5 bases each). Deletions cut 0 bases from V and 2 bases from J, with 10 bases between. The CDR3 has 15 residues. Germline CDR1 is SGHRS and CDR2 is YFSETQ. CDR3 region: CASSLGGYPTDTQYF. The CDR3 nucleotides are TGCGCCAGCAGCTTGGGGGGGTACCCCACAGATACGCAGTATTTT. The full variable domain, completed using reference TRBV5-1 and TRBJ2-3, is KAGVTQTPRYLIKTRGQQVTLSCSPISGHRSVSWYQQTPGQGLQFLFEYFSETQRNKGNFPGRFSGRQFSNSRSEMNVSTLELGDSALYLCASSLGGYPTDTQYFGPGTRLTVL.

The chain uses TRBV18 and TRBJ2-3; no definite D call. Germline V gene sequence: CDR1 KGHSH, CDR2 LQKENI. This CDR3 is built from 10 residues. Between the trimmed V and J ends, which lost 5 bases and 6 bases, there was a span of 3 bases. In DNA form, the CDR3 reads TGTGCCAGCTCAATGGATACGCAGTATTTT. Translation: CASSMDTQYF.

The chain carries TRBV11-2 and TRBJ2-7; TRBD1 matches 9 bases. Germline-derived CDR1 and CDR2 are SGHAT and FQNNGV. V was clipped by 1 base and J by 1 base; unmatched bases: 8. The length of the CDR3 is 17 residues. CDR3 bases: TGTGCCAGCAGCTTAGGGATGAGGGACAGGGCTTCCTACGAGCAGTACTTC. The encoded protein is CASSLGMRDRASYEQYF.

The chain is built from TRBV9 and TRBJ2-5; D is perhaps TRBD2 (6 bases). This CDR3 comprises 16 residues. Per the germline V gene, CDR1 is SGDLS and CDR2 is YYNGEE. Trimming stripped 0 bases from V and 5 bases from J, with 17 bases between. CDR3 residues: CASSVATGLGRETQYF. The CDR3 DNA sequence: TGTGCCAGCAGCGTAGCTACGGGTTTGGGGAGGGAGACCCAGTACTTC. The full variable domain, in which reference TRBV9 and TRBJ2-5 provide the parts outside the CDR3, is DSGVTQTPKHLITATGQRVTLRCSPRSGDLSVYWYQQSLDQGLQFLIQYYNGEERAKGNILERFSAQQFPDLHSELNLSSLELGDSALYFCASSVATGLGRETQYFGPGTRLLVL.

CDR3 bases: TGCGCCAGCAGGATGAGCGGGAGGGCCGATACGCAGTATTTT. Residues: CASRMSGRADTQYF. The chain recombines TRBV5-1 with TRBJ2-3, with 10 bases matching TRBD2. Unmatched junction bases numbered 6, after V lost 5 bases and J lost 6 bases. Germline values: CDR1 SGHRS, CDR2 YFSETQ. This CDR3 spans 14 amino acids.

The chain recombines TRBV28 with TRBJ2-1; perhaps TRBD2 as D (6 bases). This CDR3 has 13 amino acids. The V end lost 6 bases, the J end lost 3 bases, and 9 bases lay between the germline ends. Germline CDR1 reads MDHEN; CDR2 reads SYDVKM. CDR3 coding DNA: TGTGCCAGCAGAGGCGGGGTCTACAATGAGCAGTTCTTC. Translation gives CASRGGVYNEQFF. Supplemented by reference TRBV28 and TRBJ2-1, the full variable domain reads DVKVTQSSRYLVKRTGEKVFLECVQDMDHENMFWYRQDPGLGLRLIYFSYDVKMKEKGDIPEGYSVSREKKERFSLILESASTNQTSMYLCASRGGVYNEQFFGPGTRLTVL.

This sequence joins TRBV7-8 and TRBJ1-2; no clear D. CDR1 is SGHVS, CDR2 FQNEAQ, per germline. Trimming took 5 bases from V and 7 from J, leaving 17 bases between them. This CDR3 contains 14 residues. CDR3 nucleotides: TGTGCCAGCAGCGACCCCGGTGGAGTCGGTGGCTACACCTTC. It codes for CASSDPGGVGGYTF.

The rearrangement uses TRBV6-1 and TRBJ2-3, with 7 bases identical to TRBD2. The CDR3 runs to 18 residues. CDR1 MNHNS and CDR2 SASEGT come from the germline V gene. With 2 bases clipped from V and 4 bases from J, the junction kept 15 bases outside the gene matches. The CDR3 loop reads CASSEISVREESPDTQYF. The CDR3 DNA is TGTGCCAGCAGTGAAATTTCGGTTCGGGAGGAATCCCCAGATACGCAGTATTTT.

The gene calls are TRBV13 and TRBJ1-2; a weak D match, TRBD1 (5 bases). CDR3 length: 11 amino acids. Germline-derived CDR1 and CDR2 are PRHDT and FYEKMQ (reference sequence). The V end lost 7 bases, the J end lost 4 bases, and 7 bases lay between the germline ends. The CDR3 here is CASTQGYGYTF. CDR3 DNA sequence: TGTGCCAGCACTCAGGGCTATGGCTACACCTTC.

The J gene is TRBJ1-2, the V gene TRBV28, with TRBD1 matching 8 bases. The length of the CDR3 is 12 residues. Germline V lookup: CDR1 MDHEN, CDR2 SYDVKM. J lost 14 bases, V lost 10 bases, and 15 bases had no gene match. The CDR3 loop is CATNSLDRGDTF. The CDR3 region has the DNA TGTGCCACCAACTCCCTAGACAGGGGCGATACCTTC.

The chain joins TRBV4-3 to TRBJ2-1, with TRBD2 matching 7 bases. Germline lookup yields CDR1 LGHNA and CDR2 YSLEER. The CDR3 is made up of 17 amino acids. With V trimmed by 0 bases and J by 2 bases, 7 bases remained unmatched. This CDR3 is CASSQDPASGAYNEQFF. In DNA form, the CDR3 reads TGCGCCAGCAGCCAAGATCCGGCTAGCGGTGCCTACAATGAGCAGTTCTTC.

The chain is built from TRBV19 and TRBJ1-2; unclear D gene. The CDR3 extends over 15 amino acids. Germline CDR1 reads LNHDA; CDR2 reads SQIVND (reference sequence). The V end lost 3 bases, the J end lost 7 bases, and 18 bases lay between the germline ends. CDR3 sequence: CASSIWALQQGGYTF. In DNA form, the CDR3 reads TGTGCCAGTAGTATTTGGGCACTCCAACAAGGTGGCTACACCTTC.

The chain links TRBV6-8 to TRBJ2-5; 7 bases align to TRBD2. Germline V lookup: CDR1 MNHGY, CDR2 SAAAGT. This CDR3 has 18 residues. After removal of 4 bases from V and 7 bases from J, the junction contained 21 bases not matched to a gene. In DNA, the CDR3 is TGTGCCAGCAGTTCCCCTCAACCCAGCGGGGCACTTGCGGGGACCCAGTACTTC. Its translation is CASSSPQPSGALAGTQYF.

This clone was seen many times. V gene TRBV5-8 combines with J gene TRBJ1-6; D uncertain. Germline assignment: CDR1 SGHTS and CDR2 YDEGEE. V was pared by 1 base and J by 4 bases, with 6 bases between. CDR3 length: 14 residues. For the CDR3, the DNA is TGTGCCAGCAGCTTGAGGAGTTATAATTCACCCCTCCACTTT. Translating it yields CASSLRSYNSPLHF.